The sequence of this T cell receptor (beta chain) was determined in a study of beta chain features in type 1 diabetes. About this clone: What it recognizes is unknown.

The entirety of the isolated RNA underwent reverse transcription, so expressed TCRB transcripts were sequenced. This table comes from immunoSEQ multiplex PCR, and its TCRdb copy is limited to in-frame clones, with some not included. The sample holds approximately 730,000 clones, roughly 13% seen once. Germline CDR1 and CDR2: MDHEN and SYDVKM. The CDR3 runs 14 residues. V was clipped by 2 bases and J by 7 bases, with 12 bases between them. Study-wide points: Type 1 diabetes patients had moderately but significantly shorter TCRB CDR3s in all four CD4+ subsets.

This chain joins TRBV28 and TRBJ1-5; a weak D match, TRBD1 (5 bases). This receptor was obtained from a man younger than 35 with type 1 diabetes. Material: naive CD4+ T cells from blood. CDR3: CASSLGAEGQPQHF. The DNA of the CDR3 is TGTGCCAGCAGTTTAGGGGCCGAAGGGCAGCCCCAGCATTTT.